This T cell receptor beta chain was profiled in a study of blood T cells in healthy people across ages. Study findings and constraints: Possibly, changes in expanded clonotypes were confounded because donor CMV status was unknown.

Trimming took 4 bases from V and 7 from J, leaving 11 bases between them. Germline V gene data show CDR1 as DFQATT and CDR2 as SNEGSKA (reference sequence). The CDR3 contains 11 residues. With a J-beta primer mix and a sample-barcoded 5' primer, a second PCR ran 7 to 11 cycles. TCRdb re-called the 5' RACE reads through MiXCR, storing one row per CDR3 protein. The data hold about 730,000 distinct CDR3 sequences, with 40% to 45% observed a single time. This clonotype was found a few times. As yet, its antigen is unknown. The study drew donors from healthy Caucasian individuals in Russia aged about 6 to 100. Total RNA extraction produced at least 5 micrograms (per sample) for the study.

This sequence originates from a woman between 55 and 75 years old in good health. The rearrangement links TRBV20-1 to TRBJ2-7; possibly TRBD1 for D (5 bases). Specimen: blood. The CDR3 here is CSATGLEEQYF. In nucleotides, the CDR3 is TGCAGTGCTACAGGGTTGGAAGAGCAGTACTTC.